This T cell receptor beta chain was found in a study of blood T cell repertoires in COVID-19. Background on the study: Samples of COVID-19 (acute and convalescent) were obtained from the United States, Italy and Spain. Sources were T cells, B-cell-depleted T cells, or PBMCs; the material itself was cDNA or gDNA.

Under the authors' procedure: Reference gene primer amplification gave estimated nucleated cell counts. Repertoires were generated with immunoSEQ multiplex PCR, while TCRdb's copy carries only in-frame clones and drops some. That table supplies the V and J calls and clone size; D and trimming were determined from the DNA. The data hold about 150,000 clones, with roughly 85% observed a single time. This clone was recorded many times. This CDR3 is built from 15 residues. J lost 2 bases, V lost 6 bases, and 5 bases had no gene match. The germline gives CDR1 MNHEY, CDR2 SMNVEV (reference sequence). Specimen: peripheral blood. The receptor was derived from a human donor in a cohort sampled during active COVID-19. The rearrangement joins TRBV27 to TRBJ1-5; 9 bases agree with TRBD1. The CDR3 sequence: CASRRDREGNQPQHF. CDR3 DNA: TGTGCCAGCAGACGGGACAGGGAAGGCAATCAGCCCCAGCATTTT.